This T cell receptor (beta chain) was obtained from a study of cytomegalovirus exposure and HLA in healthy donors. General observations from the study: Accurate HLA-A and HLA-B prediction from TCR beta sequences was reported for most subjects. Per a later analysis, HLA-associated TCR beta chains showed more clonal expansion than other, equally common TCR beta chains.

A remark on this clone: No antigen is known for it.

Germline-derived CDR1 and CDR2 are SEHNR and FQNEAQ (reference sequence). The CDR3 is 17 amino acids. V lost 5 bases and J lost 1, with 20 bases in between. PCR employed 60 Vbeta and 13 Jbeta primers. Clones were read by immunoSEQ multiplex PCR, and TCRdb kept only the in-frame ones, dropping some. In the table there are around 150,000 clones, more than 65% of which are singletons. This TCR was sampled from a man aged 50 to 60 in good health and CMV-seropositive. The rearrangement joins TRBV7-9 to TRBJ1-1; D is unresolved. Sequencing was done on a sample of PBMCs. This chain's CDR3 is CASSPALWALGNTEAFF. The CDR3 DNA follows: TGTGCCAGCAGCCCCGCCCTTTGGGCATTGGGGAACACTGAAGCTTTCTTT.